This TCR beta chain was identified during a study of vaccination and CD4 T cells after COVID-19. Study details: Cultures that served as controls received a CEFX pool, an HIV-1 Nef pool, or no peptide.

With the Oncomine TCR Beta short-read assay, DNA from cultured CD4+ T cells was sequenced. TCRdb passed the PCR reads through MiXCR, listing each CDR3 protein once. The top ten clones hold roughly 18% of a sample with about 4,500 distinct CDR3 sequences, roughly 50% of them seen once. Study-level results: Median SARS-CoV-2-reactive clonotype numbers went from about 20 to 38; this increase was not significant.

Specified treatment: roughly 10-day PBMC culture with coronavirus spike peptide pools or control peptides (ViraFEST assay). With around ten days of culture completed, CD4+ T cells were isolated by negative selection. Comment on this clonotype: Its antigen is currently unknown.

Material for sequencing was CD4+ T cells from blood, cultured in vitro. The clonotype comes from a human donor who had recovered from COVID-19.

CDR3 sequence reads: CASSLVRNTEAFF. CDR3 nucleotides: TGCGCCAGCAGCTTAGTCAGGAACACTGAAGCTTTCTTT. This chain links TRBV5-1 with TRBJ1-1, with D unresolved. Germline assignment: CDR1 SGHRS and CDR2 YFSETQ. V lost 2 bases and J lost 1, with 6 bases in between. The CDR3 is made up of 13 amino acids.